This TCR beta chain was obtained from a study of blood T cell repertoires in COVID-19. Repertoires were generated with immunoSEQ multiplex PCR, while TCRdb's copy carries only in-frame clones and drops some. The sample lists tens of thousands of clones; 75% to 90% were seen once. This CDR3 comprises 14 residues. With V trimmed by 6 bases and J by 5 bases, 4 bases remained unmatched. The germline V gene encodes CDR1 LNHDA and CDR2 SQIVND (reference sequence). The chain joins TRBV19 to TRBJ2-2; 9 bases match TRBD1. Sequenced input: peripheral blood. The TCR comes from an elderly man with acute or convalescent COVID-19. Written as DNA, the CDR3 is TGTGCCAGTAGGGACAGGGGAGATACCGGGGAGCTGTTTTTT. Amino acids: CASRDRGDTGELFF.